The count of the clone carrying this TCR beta chain is one. Germline-derived CDR1 and CDR2 are SNHLY and FYNNEI. Trimming took off 2 bases at V and 8 bases at J, with 9 bases between the two ends. This CDR3 contains 12 residues. In the authors' workflow: Scientists estimated how many nucleated cells there were by amplifying reference gene primers. Clones were read by immunoSEQ multiplex PCR, and TCRdb kept only the in-frame ones, dropping some. Clone size and the V and J calls come from that table; the DNA yielded D and trimming. The sample includes a few hundred thousand clones, about 87% of them seen just once. The data derive from a study of blood T cell repertoires in COVID-19. Study overall: From the United States, Italy and Spain came samples of acute and convalescent COVID-19.

This sequence joins TRBV2 and TRBJ1-1; D gene unclear. The origin of this receptor is a young woman with COVID-19, enrolled during active disease. Sequencing was done on a sample of peripheral blood. The CDR3 sequence is CASSELSVEAFF. The DNA for the CDR3 is TGTGCCAGCAGTGAATTGTCTGTGGAAGCTTTCTTT.